Presented here are 8 T cell receptor beta chains from one specimen sequenced in a study of T cells in Graves' hyperthyroidism and ophthalmopathy. The investigators amplified TCR beta CDR3 regions from RNA transcripts. TCR CDR3 underwent first-round RT-PCR with the HTBI primer set. TCRdb analysed the multiplex PCR reads with MiXCR anew, one entry per CDR3 protein. The sample records 400,000 to 550,000 distinct CDR3 sequences, roughly a quarter being singletons. Sample: blood. The receptors were sampled from a woman aged 25 to 45 with Graves' ophthalmopathy.

This clonotype occurred many times. The gene calls are TRBV11-2 and TRBJ2-2; D assignment may be TRBD1 or TRBD2 (6 bases each). The ends were cut back, 4 bases at V and 5 bases at J, with 14 bases in the middle. CDR1 is SGHAT and CDR2 is FQNNGV in the germline V gene. The CDR3 contains 15 residues. CDR3 amino acids: CASSYGGSETGELFF. For the CDR3, the DNA is TGTGCCAGCAGCTACGGGGGCAGTGAGACCGGGGAGCTGTTTTTT.

This clonotype has ten or more counts. V is TRBV6-5 and J is TRBJ1-5; 8 bases map to TRBD1. V lost 6 bases and J lost 3; bases outside the gene matches: 10. Germline V gives CDR1 MNHEY, CDR2 SVGAGI. The CDR3 totals 16 residues. In DNA form, the CDR3 reads TGTGCCAGCAGAGACTCAGGGGGCGGGCTCAATCAGCCCCAGCATTTT. Amino acid sequence: CASRDSGGGLNQPQHF.

This clonotype was detected ten times or more. This sequence joins TRBV19 and TRBJ1-1, with TRBD1 as a possible D gene (5 bases). V was shortened by 8 bases and J by 6 bases, with 19 bases between the two germline ends. CDR3 length: 14 amino acids. The germline CDR1 and CDR2 sequences are LNHDA and SQIVND (reference sequence). CDR3 nucleotides: TGTGCCAGTCTAGGGGTCCGGGACCTACCTGAAGCTTTCTTT. Its protein product is CASLGVRDLPEAFF.

This clonotype was seen more than once but under ten times. This rearrangement joins TRBV28 to TRBJ1-1; a possible D gene is TRBD1 (5 bases). CDR3 size: 14 residues. Germline lookup yields CDR1 MDHEN and CDR2 SYDVKM. V was pared by 3 bases and J by 5 bases, with 13 bases between. CDR3 in amino acids: CASSFGQGGTEAFF. CDR3 DNA: TGTGCCAGCAGTTTCGGGCAGGGAGGGACTGAAGCTTTCTTT.

This clonotype was counted at least ten times. The chain has TRBV11-3 and TRBJ1-3, with D possibly being TRBD1 (5 bases). Germline V CDR1 and CDR2: SGHNT, YENEEA. The CDR3 extends over 17 amino acids. The germline V and J ends were trimmed by 1 base and 0 bases, with 13 bases remaining between them. The CDR3 DNA is TGTGCCAGCAGCTTAGGCCCTGGGACTGTCTCTGGAAACACCATATATTTT. It translates to CASSLGPGTVSGNTIYF.

Only a few counts were recorded for this clonotype. V gene TRBV29-1 combines with J gene TRBJ1-2, with a weak D call TRBD1 (5 bases). Germline V gives CDR1 SQVTM, CDR2 ANQGSEA. Between the trimmed V and J ends, which lost 7 bases and 4 bases, there was a span of 19 bases. The CDR3 has 14 amino acids. CDR3 region: CSAGRGGGAYGYTF. The CDR3 coding sequence is TGCAGCGCCGGGCGGGGAGGTGGGGCCTATGGCTACACCTTC.

This clonotype has just a few counts. The genes are TRBV10-3 and TRBJ2-5, with unresolved D. Per the germline V gene, CDR1 is ENHRY and CDR2 is SYGVKD. The V and J ends lost 8 bases and 4 bases respectively, with 11 bases between them. This CDR3 comprises 12 residues. CDR3 nucleotide sequence: TGTGCCATCGGGATCGACCCAGAGACCCAGTACTTC. Its translation: CAIGIDPETQYF.

This clonotype occurred many times. This chain connects TRBV7-2 to TRBJ2-7, with a tentative D call TRBD2 (6 bases). The CDR3 loop spans 13 amino acids. Trimming shortened V by 1 base and J by 3 bases, and 7 bases separated the two germline ends. Germline CDR1 reads SGHTA; CDR2 reads FQGNSA. The CDR3 DNA reads TGTGCCAGCAGCTTAGTCGGGGGCTACGAGCAGTACTTC. Encoded protein: CASSLVGGYEQYF.